The 15 T cell receptor beta chains presented below share a single source sample, sequenced in a study of control samples from healthy donors and cancer patients. TCRdb keeps only in-frame clones here, not all; method: immunoSEQ multiplex PCR. The profile shows some 200,000 clones, 91% of them singletons. Sample: blood. All receptors derive from a woman aged 30 to 39 in good health.

The gene calls are TRBV11-2 and TRBJ1-6; 10 bases match TRBD1. This CDR3 is built from 14 residues. CDR1 and CDR2 from the germline V gene are SGHAT and FQNNGV. Germline trimming cut 3 bases from V and 9 bases from J; bases unmatched to any gene: 2. In DNA, the CDR3 is TGTGCCAGCAGCTTGGGGACAGGGGCTTCACCCCTCCACTTT. It specifies CASSLGTGASPLHF.

This clone appeared a single time. This chain uses TRBV24-1 with TRBJ2-5; maybe TRBD1 (8 bases). V was clipped by 4 bases and J by 5 bases, with 13 bases between them. Germline V CDR1 and CDR2: KGHDR, SFDVKD. This CDR3 is 14 amino acids long. Here the CDR3 DNA reads TGTGCCACCAGTGAGAAACAGGGGGGGGAGACCCAGTACTTC. Protein: CATSEKQGGETQYF.

This chain joins TRBV6-4 and TRBJ2-1, with 9 bases matching TRBD2. V shed 0 bases and J 6 bases; nucleotides not matched to a gene: 3. CDR3 length equals 15 residues. Germline CDR1 MRHNA, CDR2 SNTAGT. The CDR3: CASSDSAAGGNEQFF. CDR3 nucleotides: TGTGCCAGCAGTGACTCGGCAGCGGGGGGCAATGAGCAGTTCTTC.

J is TRBJ2-7 and V is TRBV6-2 or TRBV6-3; the match to TRBD1 covers 7 bases. CDR3 size: 14 residues. Germline V gene lookup returns CDR1 MNHEY and CDR2 SVGEGT. Trimming removed 0 bases from V and 5 bases from J; junction bases left unmatched: 4. The chain's CDR3 is CASSYSGQIHEQYF. The DNA for the CDR3 is TGTGCCAGCAGTTACTCGGGACAGATCCACGAGCAGTACTTC.

As DNA, the CDR3 is TGTGCCAGCAGCCAAGATCAGGGCCATTCACCCCTCCACTTT. This gives the protein CASSQDQGHSPLHF. The rearrangement uses TRBV3-1 (or the pseudogene TRBV3-2) and TRBJ1-6, with D maybe TRBD1 (5 bases). V was cut by 0 bases and J by 8 bases, with 8 bases left in between. Germline V gene lookup returns CDR1 LGHDT and CDR2 YNNKEL (reference sequence). There are 14 residues in the CDR3.

The chain links TRBV9 to TRBJ2-1; D not certain. The germline V gene encodes CDR1 SGDLS and CDR2 YYNGEE. V was shortened by 0 bases and J by 5 bases, with 12 bases between the two germline ends. There are 15 residues in the CDR3. CDR3 nucleotide sequence: TGTGCCAGCAGCGTAGGGGGTTCCTTCCACAATGAGCAGTTCTTC. This encodes CASSVGGSFHNEQFF.

The chain couples TRBV21-1 to TRBJ2-7; the D call TRBD2 from the table was never checked on the DNA. TRBV21-1 represents a pseudogene. The CDR3 contains 19 residues. The CDR3 reads CASSKVGLAGAIGYYEQYF. As DNA, the CDR3 is TGTGCCAGCAGCAAAGTGGGACTAGCGGGAGCGATTGGCTACTACGAGCAGTACTTC.

The rearrangement uses TRBV9 and TRBJ1-1; no definite D call. The germline gives CDR1 SGDLS, CDR2 YYNGEE. V was shortened by 4 bases and J by 3 bases, with 10 bases between the two germline ends. The CDR3 contains 13 residues. The CDR3 is CASSPQIYTEAFF. CDR3 in DNA: TGTGCCAGCAGCCCCCAAATTTACACTGAAGCTTTCTTT.

This chain joins TRBV25-1 and TRBJ2-7; a possible D gene is TRBD1 (5 bases). This CDR3 contains 15 residues. V was pared by 7 bases and J by 4 bases, with 20 bases between. Germline CDR1 MGHDK, CDR2 SYGVNS. The CDR3: CASTPSRAGRYEQYF. DNA for the CDR3: TGTGCCAGCACCCCTAGTAGGGCAGGGCGATACGAGCAGTACTTC.

The chain couples TRBV4-1 to TRBJ1-5, with 7 positions matching TRBD1. J was trimmed by 0 bases and V by 4 bases; bases with no gene match: 3. This CDR3 spans 15 amino acids. The germline V gene has CDR1 MGHRA and CDR2 YSYEKL. The chain's CDR3 is CASSRGTASNQPQHF. In DNA, the CDR3 is TGCGCCAGCAGCCGGGGGACAGCTAGCAATCAGCCCCAGCATTTT.

The CDR3 coding sequence is TGTGCCAGTACCCCGGGACACTCGAACACCGGGGAGCTGTTTTTT. This sequence encodes CASTPGHSNTGELFF. The chain has TRBV19 and TRBJ2-2, with D tentatively TRBD1 (6 bases). Germline V gene lookup returns CDR1 LNHDA and CDR2 SQIVND (reference sequence). This CDR3 spans 15 amino acids. Trimming removed 7 bases at V and 0 bases at J, with 12 bases between.

This chain uses TRBV7-9 with TRBJ2-5; the match to TRBD1 covers 11 bases. CDR3 length: 15 amino acids. Germline-derived CDR1 and CDR2 are SEHNR and FQNEAQ (reference sequence). Trimming at V came to 5 bases and at J to 2 bases, leaving 4 bases not matched to a gene. CDR3 residues: CASSAGTGGQETQYF. The CDR3, as DNA: TGTGCCAGCAGCGCCGGGACAGGGGGGCAAGAGACCCAGTACTTC.

The rearrangement links TRBV6-5 to TRBJ1-6; tentative D call: TRBD1 (6 bases). CDR3 size: 15 residues. With 4 bases removed from V and 7 bases from J, the gap between germline ends came to 14 bases. Looked up from germline, CDR1 is MNHEY and CDR2 is SVGAGI. CDR3 amino acids: CASSSPQGRNSPLHF. The CDR3 DNA reads as TGTGCCAGCAGTTCCCCGCAGGGGCGGAATTCACCCCTCCACTTT.

The V and J genes are TRBV18 and TRBJ1-3; no clear D. Germline CDR1 and CDR2: KGHSH and LQKENI. The CDR3 loop spans 14 amino acids. V was clipped by 9 bases and J by 0 bases, with 12 bases between them. CDR3 DNA: TGTGCCAGTTCCAGAGGACCCTCTGGAAACACCATATATTTT. Translating gives CASSRGPSGNTIYF.

CDR3 protein: CASSLLRTGNQPQHF. In nucleotides, the CDR3 is TGTGCCAGCAGCTTACTCCGGACAGGCAATCAGCCCCAGCATTTT. V is TRBV7-8 and J is TRBJ1-5; D is perhaps TRBD1 (6 bases). Trimming took off 2 bases at V and 2 bases at J, with 10 bases between the two ends. The V gene's germline CDR1 is SGHVS and CDR2 FQNEAQ. The CDR3 is 15 residues long.